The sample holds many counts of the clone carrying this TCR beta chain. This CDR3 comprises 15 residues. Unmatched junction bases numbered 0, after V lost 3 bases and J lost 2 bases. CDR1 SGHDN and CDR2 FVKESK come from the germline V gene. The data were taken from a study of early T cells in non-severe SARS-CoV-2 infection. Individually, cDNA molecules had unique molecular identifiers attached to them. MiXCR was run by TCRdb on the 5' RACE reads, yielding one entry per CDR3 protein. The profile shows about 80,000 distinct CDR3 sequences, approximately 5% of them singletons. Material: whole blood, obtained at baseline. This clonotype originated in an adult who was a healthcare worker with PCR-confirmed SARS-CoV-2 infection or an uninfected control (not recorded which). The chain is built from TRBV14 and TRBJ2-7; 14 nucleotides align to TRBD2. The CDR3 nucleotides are TGTGCCAGCAGCCAGGGACTAGCGGGGGCCTACGAGCAGTACTTC. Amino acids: CASSQGLAGAYEQYF.